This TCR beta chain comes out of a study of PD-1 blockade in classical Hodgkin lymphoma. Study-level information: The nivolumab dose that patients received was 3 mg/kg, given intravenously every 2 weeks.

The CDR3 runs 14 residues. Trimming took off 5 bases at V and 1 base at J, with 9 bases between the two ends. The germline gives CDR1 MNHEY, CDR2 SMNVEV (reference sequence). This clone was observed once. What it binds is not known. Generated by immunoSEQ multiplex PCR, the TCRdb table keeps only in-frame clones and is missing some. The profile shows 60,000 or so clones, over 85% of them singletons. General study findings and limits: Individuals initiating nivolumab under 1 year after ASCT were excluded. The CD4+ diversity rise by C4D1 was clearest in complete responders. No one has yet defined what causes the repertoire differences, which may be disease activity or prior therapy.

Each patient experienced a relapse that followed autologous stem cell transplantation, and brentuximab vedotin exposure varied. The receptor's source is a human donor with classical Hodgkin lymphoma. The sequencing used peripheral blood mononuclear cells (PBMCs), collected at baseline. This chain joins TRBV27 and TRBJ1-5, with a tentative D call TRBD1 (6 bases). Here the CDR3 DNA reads TGTGCCAGCAGTCTCCAGGGGAGCAATCAGCCCCAGCATTTT. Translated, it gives CASSLQGSNQPQHF.